The rows below give T cell receptor beta chains drawn from one sample of a study of cytomegalovirus exposure and HLA in healthy donors. Profiled with immunoSEQ multiplex PCR; TCRdb holds only in-frame clones, not every one. The table shows roughly 330,000 clones, with about 85% occurring only once. Sequencing used PBMCs. These receptor sequences come from a woman aged 25 to 39 in good health and CMV-seropositive. CDR3s include the opening cysteine and the closing phenylalanine or tryptophan. Each record gives: J gene, clone size, V gene, D gene, CDR3 DNA, CDR3 protein. D genes are given only for firm matches. Expanded clones are given a class, and other clones once, few, many or no size at all.

j_call: TRBJ2-2; clone_size: NA; v_call: TRBV11-3; d_call: NA; cdr3_nt: TGTGCCAGCAGCTTAGAGGCTAACACCGGGGAGCTGTTTTTT; cdr3_aa: CASSLEANTGELFF
j_call: TRBJ2-5; clone_size: NA; v_call: TRBV9; d_call: NA; cdr3_nt: TGTGCCAGCAGCGTGGCTTACGGTGGGGAGACCCAGTACTTC; cdr3_aa: CASSVAYGGETQYF
j_call: TRBJ2-1; clone_size: once; v_call: TRBV5-4; d_call: NA; cdr3_nt: TGTGCCAGCAGCCCGGGACACTACAATGAGCAGTTCTTC; cdr3_aa: CASSPGHYNEQFF
j_call: TRBJ2-2; clone_size: NA; v_call: TRBV10-3; d_call: NA; cdr3_nt: TGTGCCATCAGTGAGGGCAGATTCACCGGGGAGCTGTTTTTT; cdr3_aa: CAISEGRFTGELFF
j_call: TRBJ2-2; clone_size: NA; v_call: TRBV9; d_call: TRBD2; cdr3_nt: TGTGCCAGCAGCGTAGTTGGAATAGCGGGAGCGAACACCGGGGAGCTGTTTTTT; cdr3_aa: CASSVVGIAGANTGELFF
j_call: TRBJ1-1; clone_size: few; v_call: TRBV30; d_call: TRBD1; cdr3_nt: TGTGCCTGTACGGACAGGGGGAGCACTGAAGCTTTCTTT; cdr3_aa: CACTDRGSTEAFF
j_call: TRBJ2-7; clone_size: NA; v_call: TRBV7-6; d_call: TRBD1; cdr3_nt: TGTGCCAGCAGCCGCACCGGGACAGGGGTCTACGAGCAGTACTTC; cdr3_aa: CASSRTGTGVYEQYF
j_call: TRBJ1-1; clone_size: NA; v_call: TRBV28; d_call: NA; cdr3_nt: TGTGCCGCCGCGGGTCAGGGACGGACTGAAGCTTTCTTT; cdr3_aa: CAAAGQGRTEAFF
j_call: TRBJ2-3; clone_size: NA; v_call: TRBV7-2; d_call: TRBD2; cdr3_nt: TGTGCCAGCAGCTTAGTGGACGGGAGGACAGATACGCAGTATTTT; cdr3_aa: CASSLVDGRTDTQYF
j_call: TRBJ1-1; clone_size: once; v_call: TRBV6-5; d_call: NA; cdr3_nt: TGTGCCAGCAGTAGCCGACATTACACTGAAGCTTTCTTT; cdr3_aa: CASSSRHYTEAFF
j_call: TRBJ2-3; clone_size: NA; v_call: TRBV13; d_call: TRBD2; cdr3_nt: TGTGCCAGCAGTCAGCGGGAGGTCCCCACAGATACGCAGTATTTT; cdr3_aa: CASSQREVPTDTQYF
j_call: TRBJ2-3; clone_size: NA; v_call: TRBV6-5; d_call: TRBD1; cdr3_nt: TGTGCCAGCAGTTATGGGACAGGCACAGATACGCAGTATTTT; cdr3_aa: CASSYGTGTDTQYF
j_call: TRBJ2-7; clone_size: once; v_call: TRBV7-2; d_call: TRBD2; cdr3_nt: TGTGCCAGCAGCTTAGTGGGCGGTGGGACTAGCAGCGAGCAGTACTTC; cdr3_aa: CASSLVGGGTSSEQYF
j_call: TRBJ1-4; clone_size: NA; v_call: TRBV7-9; d_call: NA; cdr3_nt: TGTGCCAGCAGCTTAGGTCCGACCAAGTTTTTT; cdr3_aa: CASSLGPTKFF
j_call: TRBJ2-1; clone_size: NA; v_call: TRBV18; d_call: TRBD2; cdr3_nt: TGTGCCAGCTCACCACAATCCTCCAGCGGGAGGGTCTTTAATGAGCAGTTCTTC; cdr3_aa: CASSPQSSSGRVFNEQFF
j_call: TRBJ2-7; clone_size: NA; v_call: TRBV4-3; d_call: TRBD2; cdr3_nt: TGCGCCAGCAGCCAAGACAGGACTAGCGATCCCTACGAGCAGTACTTC; cdr3_aa: CASSQDRTSDPYEQYF
j_call: TRBJ2-3; clone_size: NA; v_call: TRBV27; d_call: TRBD2; cdr3_nt: TGTGCCAGCAGCCTAGCGGGAGTCACAGATACGCAGTATTTT; cdr3_aa: CASSLAGVTDTQYF
j_call: TRBJ2-7; clone_size: NA; v_call: TRBV27; d_call: NA; cdr3_nt: TGTGCCAGCAGTTTATACTGGGGTGGGTGGGAGCAGTACTTC; cdr3_aa: CASSLYWGGWEQYF
j_call: TRBJ2-2; clone_size: NA; v_call: TRBV6-5; d_call: NA; cdr3_nt: TGTGCCAGCAGTTACTCCCAGGGGATAATGTCCGGGGAGCTGTTTTTT; cdr3_aa: CASSYSQGIMSGELFF
j_call: TRBJ2-1; clone_size: NA; v_call: TRBV11-2; d_call: NA; cdr3_nt: TGTGCCAGCAGCCAAAGGGACACCTTGTACAATGAGCAGTTCTTC; cdr3_aa: CASSQRDTLYNEQFF
j_call: TRBJ2-7; clone_size: NA; v_call: TRBV25-1; d_call: NA; cdr3_nt: TGTGCCAGTGTCCGGGGCCCGGGGGAGCAGTACTTC; cdr3_aa: CASVRGPGEQYF
j_call: TRBJ2-2; clone_size: NA; v_call: TRBV4-1; d_call: TRBD1; cdr3_nt: TGCGCCAGCAGCCAAGCCGGGACAGTCCCAGCCGGGGAGCTGTTTTTT; cdr3_aa: CASSQAGTVPAGELFF
j_call: TRBJ2-5; clone_size: NA; v_call: TRBV9; d_call: TRBD1; cdr3_nt: TGTGCCAGCAGCGCCACAGGGGGCCGGGAGACCCAGTACTTC; cdr3_aa: CASSATGGRETQYF
j_call: TRBJ2-3; clone_size: once; v_call: TRBV30; d_call: NA; cdr3_nt: TGTGCCTGGAGTGTTGGTTCCCATGCTATTGGCACAGATACGCAGTATTTT; cdr3_aa: CAWSVGSHAIGTDTQYF
j_call: TRBJ2-7; clone_size: NA; v_call: TRBV4-2; d_call: NA; cdr3_nt: TGTGCCAGCAGCCAGGGTTCGGACTCCTACGAGCAGTACTTC; cdr3_aa: CASSQGSDSYEQYF
j_call: TRBJ1-1; clone_size: NA; v_call: TRBV5-6; d_call: TRBD1; cdr3_nt: TGTGCCAGCAGCTTGGCCCCGACAGGGGACACTGAAGCTTTCTTT; cdr3_aa: CASSLAPTGDTEAFF